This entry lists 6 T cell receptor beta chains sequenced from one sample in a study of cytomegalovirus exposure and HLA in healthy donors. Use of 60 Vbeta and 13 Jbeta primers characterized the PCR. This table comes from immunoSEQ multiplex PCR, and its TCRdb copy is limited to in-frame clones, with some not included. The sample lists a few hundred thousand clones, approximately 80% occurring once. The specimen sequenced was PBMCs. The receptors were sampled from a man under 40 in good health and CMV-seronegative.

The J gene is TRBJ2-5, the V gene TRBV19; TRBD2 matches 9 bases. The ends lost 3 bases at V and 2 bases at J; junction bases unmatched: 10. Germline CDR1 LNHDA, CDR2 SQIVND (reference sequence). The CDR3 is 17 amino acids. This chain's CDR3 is CASSISSGIRGQETQYF. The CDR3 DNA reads TGTGCCAGTAGTATTTCTAGCGGGATCAGGGGGCAAGAGACCCAGTACTTC.

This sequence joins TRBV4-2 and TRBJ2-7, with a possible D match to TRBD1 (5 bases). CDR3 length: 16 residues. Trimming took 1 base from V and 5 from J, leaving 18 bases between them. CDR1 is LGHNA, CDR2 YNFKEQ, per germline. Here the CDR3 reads CASSQVGMWGPHEQYF. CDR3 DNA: TGTGCCAGCAGCCAAGTGGGGATGTGGGGCCCCCACGAGCAGTACTTC.

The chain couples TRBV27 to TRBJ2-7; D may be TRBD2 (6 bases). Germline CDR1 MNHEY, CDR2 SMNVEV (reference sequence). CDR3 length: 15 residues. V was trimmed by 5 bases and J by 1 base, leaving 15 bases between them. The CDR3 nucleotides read TGTGCCAGCAGTCGCGGGACGGCCGGATCCTACGAGCAGTACTTC. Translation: CASSRGTAGSYEQYF.

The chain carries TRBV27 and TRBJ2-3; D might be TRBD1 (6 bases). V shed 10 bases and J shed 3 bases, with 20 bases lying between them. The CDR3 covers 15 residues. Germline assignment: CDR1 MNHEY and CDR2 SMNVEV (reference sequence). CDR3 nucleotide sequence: TGTGCCACCCGACACACAGGGTATAGAACAGATACGCAGTATTTT. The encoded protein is CATRHTGYRTDTQYF.

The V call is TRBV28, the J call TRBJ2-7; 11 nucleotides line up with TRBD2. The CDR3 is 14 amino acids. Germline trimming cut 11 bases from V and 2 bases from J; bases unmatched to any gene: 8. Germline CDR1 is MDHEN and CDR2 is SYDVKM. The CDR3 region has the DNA TGTGCCTCAATCCTAGCGGGGGGAACCTACGAGCAGTACTTC. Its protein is CASILAGGTYEQYF.

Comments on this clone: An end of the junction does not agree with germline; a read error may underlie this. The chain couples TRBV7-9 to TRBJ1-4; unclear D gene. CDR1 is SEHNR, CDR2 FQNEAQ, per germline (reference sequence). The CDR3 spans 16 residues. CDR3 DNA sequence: TGTTCCAGCAGCTTCGGGGAGACTGCAACTAATGAAAAACTGTTTTTT. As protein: CSSSFGETATNEKLFF.